This is a list of T cell receptor beta chains from one sample in a study of OX40 agonist ivuxolimab in advanced cancers. Only in-frame clones appear in the TCRdb table, and some are missing; sequencing was by immunoSEQ multiplex PCR. This sample yields tens of thousands of clones, of which 80% are seen a single time; about 1.2% belongs to the top ten. The specimen comprised CD4+ or CD8+ T cells sorted from blood, sampled in a trial of the OX40 agonist ivuxolimab. These receptor sequences come from an adult with an advanced solid tumor such as melanoma, head and neck, liver or kidney cancer. Both conserved end residues are part of each CDR3. A D gene is named only where the DNA matches it firmly. Clone sizes are given selectively: once, few, many, or a class where the clone is expanded.

J,size,D,V,CDR3,DNA
TRBJ1-2,NA,NA,TRBV6-6,CASIFRELDGYTF,TGTGCCAGCATATTCAGGGAACTAGATGGCTACACCTTC
TRBJ1-3,few,NA,TRBV7-9,CASSLGPGRTGNTIYF,TGTGCCAGCAGCTTAGGCCCAGGGAGGACTGGAAACACCATATATTTT
TRBJ2-7,NA,TRBD1,TRBV9,CASGTGVPNEQYF,TGTGCCAGCGGGACAGGGGTTCCCAACGAGCAGTACTTC
TRBJ2-1,NA,TRBD2,TRBV7-6,CASTLGLAGGNEQFF,TGTGCCAGCACCTTGGGACTAGCGGGGGGGAATGAGCAGTTCTTC
TRBJ2-5,NA,TRBD2,TRBV19,CASKGLAGGQETQYF,TGTGCCAGTAAGGGACTAGCGGGGGGCCAAGAGACCCAGTACTTC
TRBJ2-6,few,NA,TRBV28,CASGRRGPGANVLTF,TGTGCCAGCGGGCGGAGGGGGCCAGGGGCCAACGTCCTGACTTTC
TRBJ1-2,NA,NA,TRBV10-1,CASSSQGPYGYTF,TGCGCCAGCAGTTCCCAGGGGCCCTATGGCTACACCTTC
TRBJ2-2,NA,NA,TRBV19,CASSRGPRNRVDTGELFF,TGTGCCAGTAGCAGGGGACCGAGGAACAGGGTGGACACCGGGGAGCTGTTTTTT
TRBJ2-7,once,NA,TRBV7-2,CASSFSGVDEQYF,TGTGCCAGCAGCTTCTCAGGGGTTGACGAGCAGTACTTC
TRBJ2-3,NA,NA,TRBV30,CAWSVLSTDTQYF,TGTGCCTGGAGTGTCTTAAGCACAGATACGCAGTATTTT
TRBJ1-1,NA,TRBD1,TRBV6-6,CASRGQGMNTEAFF,TGTGCCAGCAGGGGACAGGGAATGAACACTGAAGCTTTCTTT
TRBJ2-1,NA,NA,TRBV10-3,CASQDSPNEQFF,TGTGCCTCCCAGGACAGTCCTAATGAGCAGTTCTTC
TRBJ1-2,NA,NA,TRBV10-1,CASSQDLRYGYTF,TGCGCCAGCAGTCAGGACTTGCGGTATGGCTACACCTTC
TRBJ2-1,NA,TRBD1,TRBV18,CASSPLGTGSSYNEQFF,TGTGCCAGCTCACCTCTCGGGACAGGGAGCTCCTACAATGAGCAGTTCTTC
TRBJ1-2,NA,TRBD1,TRBV15,CATSRSDRAEGYTF,TGTGCCACCAGCAGAAGCGACAGGGCTGAAGGCTACACCTTC
TRBJ2-3,NA,NA,TRBV5-1,CASSYSGTSTDTQYF,TGCGCCAGCAGTTATTCGGGGACTAGCACAGATACGCAGTATTTT
TRBJ1-1,NA,TRBD1,TRBV5-6,CASSSTGVPEAFF,TGTGCCAGCAGCTCCACAGGGGTCCCGGAAGCTTTCTTT
TRBJ1-2,NA,NA,TRBV14,CASSQGGSVGYTF,TGTGCCAGCAGCCAAGGCGGGAGTGTCGGCTACACCTTC
TRBJ2-2,few,NA,TRBV4-3,CASSQAVFTGELFF,TGCGCCAGCAGCCAAGCGGTATTCACCGGGGAGCTGTTTTTT
TRBJ2-7,NA,NA,TRBV6-5,CASSYGGSRSYEQYF,TGTGCCAGCAGTTACGGGGGGTCACGCTCCTACGAGCAGTACTTC